This T cell receptor beta chain appears in the sequencing data of a study of blood T cell repertoires in COVID-19. Study-wide background: In each case, the material was cDNA or gDNA derived from T cells, B-cell-depleted T cells, or PBMCs.

Germline CDR1 and CDR2: MGHDK and SYGVNS. The CDR3 length is 14 residues. V was clipped by 2 bases and J by 7 bases, with 12 bases between them. The authors' processing: Amplification with reference gene primers provided the estimates of nucleated cell counts. Repertoires were generated with immunoSEQ multiplex PCR, while TCRdb's copy carries only in-frame clones and drops some. The V and J calls and clone size were taken over from that table, and D and trimming were inferred from the DNA. Of tens of thousands of clones detected, approximately 83% appear once; the ten largest clones hold roughly 73%.

The sample taken for sequencing was peripheral blood. The J gene is TRBJ1-3, the V gene TRBV25-1, with D uncertain. The origin of this receptor is a man aged 70 or older with acute or convalescent COVID-19. The CDR3 here is CASSENRLPNTIYF. The CDR3 region has the DNA TGTGCCAGCAGTGAAAACCGACTTCCCAACACCATATATTTT. The variable domain in full, completed from reference TRBV25-1 and TRBJ1-3, reads EADIYQTPRYLVIGTGKKITLECSQTMGHDKMYWYQQDPGMELHLIHYSYGVNSTEKGDLSSESTVSRIRTEHFPLTLESARPSHTSQYLCASSENRLPNTIYFGEGSWLTVV.